This record looks at one TCR beta chain sequence and its context. The antigen is undetermined. The CDR3 consists of 12 residues. Looked up from germline, CDR1 is MNHNS and CDR2 is SASEGT. The V end lost 6 bases, the J end lost 4 bases, and 9 bases lay between the germline ends. This sample is part of a study of OX40 agonist ivuxolimab in advanced cancers. Across the whole study: Cancers in dose escalation were hepatocellular, melanoma, renal cell and head and neck.

Study-wide results and caveats: Normalized T-cell clonal expansion was also low in a subset of nonresponders.

TCRdb's copy holds only in-frame clones and misses some; the assay was immunoSEQ multiplex PCR. Altogether roughly 36,000 clones are present, approximately 90% being singletons, with the ten largest covering roughly 9.1%. This sample comprised CD4+ or CD8+ T cells sorted from blood, obtained in a trial of the OX40 agonist ivuxolimab. The sequence derives from an adult with an advanced solid tumor such as melanoma, head and neck, liver or kidney cancer. V is TRBV6-1 and J is TRBJ2-5; no definite D call. CDR3 region: CASSPGGETQYF. CDR3 nucleotides: TGTGCCAGCAGCCCGGGTGGAGAGACCCAGTACTTC.